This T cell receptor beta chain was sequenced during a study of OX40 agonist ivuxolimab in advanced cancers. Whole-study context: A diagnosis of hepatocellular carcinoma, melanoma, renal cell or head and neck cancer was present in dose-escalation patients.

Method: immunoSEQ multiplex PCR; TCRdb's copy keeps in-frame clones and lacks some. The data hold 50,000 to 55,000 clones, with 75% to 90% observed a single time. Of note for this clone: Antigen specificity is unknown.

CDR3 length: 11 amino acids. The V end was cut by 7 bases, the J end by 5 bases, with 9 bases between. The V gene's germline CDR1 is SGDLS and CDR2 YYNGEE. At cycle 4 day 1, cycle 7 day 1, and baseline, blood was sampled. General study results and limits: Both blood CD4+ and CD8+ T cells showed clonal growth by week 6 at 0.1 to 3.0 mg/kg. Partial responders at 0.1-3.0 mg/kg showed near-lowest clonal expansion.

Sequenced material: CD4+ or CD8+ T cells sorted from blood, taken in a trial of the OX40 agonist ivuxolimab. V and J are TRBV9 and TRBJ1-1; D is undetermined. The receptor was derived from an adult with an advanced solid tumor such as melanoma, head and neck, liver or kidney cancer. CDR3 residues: CASGRGTEAFF. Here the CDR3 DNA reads TGTGCCAGCGGGCGAGGGACTGAAGCTTTCTTT.